This T cell receptor beta chain was retrieved from a study of blood T cells in healthy people across ages (dated by TCRdb to the mid-2010s). Regarding the research as a whole: In model experiments, template switching captured about one uniquely barcoded TCR beta cDNA molecule for every two T cells. The donors were divided into four age groups: young (average around 16 years), middle-aged (about 40), aged (approximately 59) and long-lived (roughly 82). Donors of different ages were randomly distributed across sequencing lanes to avoid experimental bias. To track age-related changes in TCR beta repertoire diversity, the study relied on deep sequencing normalized with unique cDNA molecular identifiers. For two donors (one aged 18 to 30 and one aged 80 or older), the study analyzed two additional independent replicas of 1 million unique cDNA reads from the same blood draw. Study-level results and caveats: Donor CMV infection status was unknown, potentially confounding age-related changes in expanded clonotypes. Conclusive comparison of naive and antigen-experienced compartments was prevented by the profiling of bulk unsorted PBMCs. There was a strong correlation between observed TCR beta diversity and the percentage of naive T cells measured by flow cytometry. The long-lived group showed more naive CD4+ T cells, fewer expanded clones and increased TCR diversity than the aged group, suggesting age selection. Estimates of total diversity based on one million sequenced T cells were considered lower bounds and underestimates. As age increased, observed TCR beta diversity per million T cells dropped in a roughly linear way, and a significant reduction was already evident by age 40.

Library preparation used 5' RACE. The sequencer was an Illumina HiSeq 2500. The second PCR ran for roughly 7 to 11 cycles and used a J-beta primer mix along with a sample-barcoded 5' primer. Each TCR beta cDNA molecule received a unique molecular identifier from a template-switch 5' adaptor carrying 12 random nucleotides. At least 3 million CDR3-containing paired-end reads were obtained from each sample. The Mint cDNA synthesis kit, primed by a TRBC-specific oligonucleotide, was used to synthesize first-strand cDNA from all RNA. All cDNA was treated with uracil-DNA glycosylase and then went through a first 18-cycle PCR with the universal primers M1SS and BC2_uni_R. In the source study's methods: Normalization of each sample was performed by random selection of 1 million high-quality reads, each carrying a distinct molecular identifier. Instead of being binned into consensus sequences, reads that shared molecular identifiers were thrown out. MiTCR, run with a Q25 quality threshold and the strictest error-elimination algorithm, handled CDR3 identification, clonotype clustering and error correction. A nonparametric unseen species model with Euler transformation was used to estimate a lower bound on total TCR beta diversity. Starting from the raw public reads, TCRdb applied fastp trimming at Q25, assembled clones with MiXCR and retained in-frame beta chains. Records with the same CDR3 protein are collapsed into one entry carrying the most frequent genes and DNA. TCRdb assigned the V and J calls; the authors' analysis was not used. The sample table lists roughly 1,800,000 distinct CDR3 sequences, 40% to 55% of them with a count of one. Of the sample, roughly 2% is held by the ten largest clones.

Donors were a few dozen systemically healthy Caucasian individuals from Russia aged roughly 6 to 90 years. About 10 milliliters of peripheral blood were collected from each donor into EDTA-treated Vacutainer tubes. Ficoll-Paque density-gradient centrifugation was used to isolate PBMCs, with at least 6 million obtained per sample. Total RNA, at least 6 micrograms per sample, was extracted from PBMCs with Trizol reagent. Naive CD45RAhigh/CD27high T cell percentages were measured by flow cytometry on a PBMC aliquot from every donor. With respect to this clonotype: Its antigen target is currently unknown. The junction does not match germline at one end; this may be a read error.

Sequences MNHEY (CDR1) and SVGEGT (CDR2) are obtained from the germline V gene. From the cysteine through the phenylalanine, the CDR3 covers 15 amino acids. The only DNA kept is the CDR3, 45 bases in frame from the first base. The source of this sequence is a woman between 40 and 50 years old in good health. Recombination connected TRBV6-2 or TRBV6-3 to TRBJ2-6; matching of 5 bases hints at TRBD1 as the D gene. The sample taken for sequencing was blood. The sequenced DNA: TGTGCCAGCAGTTACGACCTACCTGGGGCCAACATCCTGACTTTC. Protein translation: CASSYDLPGANILTF.